Listed below are T cell receptor beta chains from one sample, sequenced in a study of blood T cell repertoires in COVID-19. Assay: immunoSEQ multiplex PCR; the TCRdb copy retains only in-frame clones and omits some. The table has about 310,000 clones, around nine tenths seen once. The sample was peripheral blood. Source of these receptors: a man between 65 and 85 years old with acute or convalescent COVID-19. CDR3s include the opening cysteine and the closing phenylalanine or tryptophan. D genes are given only for firm matches. Rows give clone size only sometimes, using once, few, many, or a class for an expanded clone.

size: once
J: TRBJ2-2
V: TRBV21-1
D: .
CDR3: CAKQGGFRSGELFF
DNA: TGTGCCAAACAAGGGGGTTTTAGGTCCGGGGAGCTGTTTTTT

size: .
J: TRBJ2-1
V: TRBV19
D: .
CDR3: CASTYYNEQFF
DNA: TGTGCCAGTACCTACTACAATGAGCAGTTCTTC

size: .
J: TRBJ1-1
V: TRBV12-3/TRBV12-4
D: .
CDR3: CASSLNQGTEAFF
DNA: TGTGCCAGCAGTTTAAATCAGGGAACTGAAGCTTTCTTT

size: .
J: TRBJ1-3
V: TRBV4-3
D: TRBD1
CDR3: CASSQDHGTGSGNTIYF
DNA: TGCGCCAGCAGCCAAGATCACGGGACAGGCTCTGGAAACACCATATATTTT

size: .
J: TRBJ1-1
V: TRBV28
D: TRBD1
CDR3: CASSSQGARTEAFF
DNA: TGTGCCAGCAGTTCCCAGGGGGCGCGCACTGAAGCTTTCTTT

size: .
J: TRBJ1-2
V: TRBV5-4
D: .
CDR3: CAIAAGGQNYGYTF
DNA: TGTGCCATCGCCGCGGGGGGGCAGAACTATGGCTACACCTTC

size: .
J: TRBJ2-7
V: TRBV30
D: TRBD1
CDR3: CAWNRGFSYEQYF
DNA: TGTGCCTGGAACAGGGGGTTTTCCTACGAGCAGTACTTC

size: once
J: TRBJ2-2
V: TRBV18
D: .
CDR3: CASSVDRSTGELFF
DNA: TGTGCCAGCTCCGTCGACAGGAGCACCGGGGAGCTGTTTTTT

size: .
J: TRBJ2-3
V: TRBV9
D: .
CDR3: CASSVQQGDTQYF
DNA: TGTGCCAGCAGCGTTCAACAGGGAGATACGCAGTATTTT

size: .
J: TRBJ2-3
V: TRBV4-3
D: .
CDR3: CASSQVNARNTDTQYF
DNA: TGCGCCAGCAGCCAAGTCAATGCCAGGAACACAGATACGCAGTATTTT

size: .
J: TRBJ2-1
V: TRBV9
D: TRBD2
CDR3: CASSLAGEAYNEQFF
DNA: TGTGCCAGCAGCCTAGCGGGAGAGGCCTACAATGAGCAGTTCTTC

size: .
J: TRBJ2-1
V: TRBV10-3
D: .
CDR3: CAISESVQGLRYEQFF
DNA: TGTGCCATCAGTGAGTCGGTACAGGGCCTAAGGTATGAGCAGTTCTTC

size: .
J: TRBJ1-1
V: TRBV12-3/TRBV12-4
D: .
CDR3: CASSFGEGTEAFF
DNA: TGTGCCAGCAGTTTTGGGGAGGGAACTGAAGCTTTCTTT

size: .
J: TRBJ2-7
V: TRBV6-2/TRBV6-3
D: TRBD1
CDR3: CASSRSGQGGHEQYF
DNA: TGTGCCAGCAGTCGTTCGGGACAGGGCGGCCACGAGCAGTACTTC

size: .
J: TRBJ1-2
V: TRBV4-2
D: TRBD1
CDR3: CASSQPSIGGDGYTF
DNA: TGTGCCAGCAGCCAACCTTCTATAGGGGGCGATGGCTACACCTTC

size: .
J: TRBJ2-1
V: TRBV9
D: .
CDR3: CASSVGGQNEQFF
DNA: TGTGCCAGCAGCGTGGGGGGGCAGAATGAGCAGTTCTTC

size: .
J: TRBJ2-2
V: TRBV2
D: TRBD2
CDR3: CASSGTSGSTNTGELFF
DNA: TGTGCCAGCAGTGGGACTAGCGGGAGTACGAACACCGGGGAGCTGTTTTTT

size: .
J: TRBJ1-2
V: TRBV28
D: .
CDR3: CASSQGSYYGYTF
DNA: TGTGCCAGCAGTCAGGGTTCCTACTATGGCTACACCTTC

size: .
J: TRBJ2-7
V: TRBV7-2
D: .
CDR3: CASSLWSSPAYEQYF
DNA: TGTGCCAGCAGCTTATGGTCTAGCCCCGCCTACGAGCAGTACTTC

size: few
J: TRBJ1-2
V: TRBV30
D: TRBD1
CDR3: CAWSTGGDGYTF
DNA: TGTGCCTGGTCGACAGGGGGCGATGGCTACACCTTC

size: .
J: TRBJ1-1
V: TRBV6-2/TRBV6-3
D: TRBD1
CDR3: CASSLRDSENTEAFF
DNA: TGTGCCAGCAGCCTCCGGGACAGCGAGAACACTGAAGCTTTCTTT

size: .
J: TRBJ1-1
V: TRBV30
D: .
CDR3: CAWSERAGVTEAFF
DNA: TGTGCCTGGAGTGAGCGGGCGGGGGTCACTGAAGCTTTCTTT

size: .
J: TRBJ2-4
V: TRBV28
D: .
CDR3: CASSDTGAKNIQYF
DNA: TGTGCCAGCAGTGACACAGGGGCCAAAAACATTCAGTACTTC

size: .
J: TRBJ1-5
V: TRBV19
D: TRBD1
CDR3: CASSIGGGTGFGNQPQHF
DNA: TGTGCCAGTAGTATTGGGGGGGGGACAGGGTTTGGCAATCAGCCCCAGCATTTT

size: .
J: TRBJ2-2
V: TRBV5-1
D: TRBD1
CDR3: CASTRQGNTGELFF
DNA: TGCGCCAGCACCCGACAGGGGAACACCGGGGAGCTGTTTTTT

size: .
J: TRBJ1-6
V: TRBV18
D: TRBD1
CDR3: CASSPGTGSSPLHF
DNA: TGTGCCAGCTCACCCGGGACAGGGAGCTCACCCCTCCACTTT

size: .
J: TRBJ1-2
V: TRBV27
D: TRBD1
CDR3: CASSLGRGQGYTF
DNA: TGTGCCAGCAGTCTTGGCAGGGGGCAGGGCTACACCTTC

size: .
J: TRBJ1-5
V: TRBV3-1/TRBV3-2
D: .
CDR3: CASSQAGINQPQHF
DNA: TGTGCCAGCAGCCAAGCTGGCATAAATCAGCCCCAGCATTTT

size: .
J: TRBJ2-5
V: TRBV9
D: .
CDR3: CASSVGQTRETQYF
DNA: TGTGCCAGCAGCGTAGGACAGACGAGGGAGACCCAGTACTTC

size: few
J: TRBJ2-3
V: TRBV5-1
D: .
CDR3: CASSLIAEGDTQYF
DNA: TGCGCCAGCAGCTTGATAGCAGAGGGCGATACGCAGTATTTT

size: .
J: TRBJ1-1
V: TRBV5-1
D: .
CDR3: CASSLGNPNTEAFF
DNA: TGCGCCAGCAGCTTGGGTAATCCGAACACTGAAGCTTTCTTT

size: .
J: TRBJ1-1
V: TRBV6-5
D: .
CDR3: CASSYGFAVAEAFF
DNA: TGTGCCAGCAGTTACGGATTTGCGGTCGCTGAAGCTTTCTTT

size: once
J: TRBJ2-1
V: TRBV5-1
D: .
CDR3: CASSDGTHGVDEQFF
DNA: TGCGCCAGCAGCGACGGGACTCACGGGGTCGATGAGCAGTTCTTC

size: .
J: TRBJ2-7
V: TRBV20-1
D: TRBD1
CDR3: CSEGDSLGQYF
DNA: TGCAGTGAAGGGGACAGCCTCGGGCAGTACTTC

size: .
J: TRBJ2-2
V: TRBV4-3
D: TRBD2
CDR3: CASSPQTSLITGELFF
DNA: TGCGCCAGCAGCCCCCAGACTAGCTTAATCACCGGGGAGCTGTTTTTT

size: .
J: TRBJ2-1
V: TRBV6-5
D: TRBD2
CDR3: CASRSSGGVYNEQFF
DNA: TGTGCCAGCAGGAGTAGCGGGGGGGTCTACAATGAGCAGTTCTTC

size: .
J: TRBJ2-1
V: TRBV29-1
D: TRBD2
CDR3: CSVDLAGSYNEQFF
DNA: TGCAGCGTTGATCTAGCGGGATCCTACAATGAGCAGTTCTTC

size: .
J: TRBJ2-4
V: TRBV24-1
D: .
CDR3: CATSAGENIQYF
DNA: TGTGCCACCAGTGCGGGTGAAAACATTCAGTACTTC

size: .
J: TRBJ2-1
V: TRBV5-4
D: TRBD1
CDR3: CASSRTGGDDNEQFF
DNA: TGTGCCAGCAGCCGGACAGGGGGGGACGACAATGAGCAGTTCTTC

size: few
J: TRBJ2-7
V: TRBV5-6
D: .
CDR3: CASSLMGDSYEQYF
DNA: TGTGCCAGCAGCTTGATGGGCGACTCCTACGAGCAGTACTTC

size: .
J: TRBJ2-3
V: TRBV11-1
D: .
CDR3: CASEEGTDTQYF
DNA: TGTGCCAGCGAGGAAGGCACAGATACGCAGTATTTT

size: .
J: TRBJ2-3
V: TRBV28
D: .
CDR3: CASSLLPTRGSDTQYF
DNA: TGTGCCAGCAGTTTGCTGCCGACAAGGGGTTCAGATACGCAGTATTTT